The 18 T cell receptor beta chains below were found in one sample sequenced in a study of cytomegalovirus exposure and HLA in healthy donors. The PCR made use of 60 Vbeta and 13 Jbeta primers. Here immunoSEQ multiplex PCR was the method, and the copy in TCRdb shows in-frame clones only, minus some. The data hold 150,000 to 170,000 clones, with around 75% observed a single time. The sequenced sample consisted of PBMCs. Source of these receptors: a man between 18 and 29 years old in good health and CMV-seronegative.

The CDR3 DNA reads as TGTGCCAGTAGTTTCCGGGACTACCCTGAGCAGTTCTTC. Protein product: CASSFRDYPEQFF. This chain connects TRBV19 to TRBJ2-1, with 7 bases identical to TRBD2. The CDR3 is made up of 13 amino acids. J lost 9 bases, V lost 5 bases, and 7 bases had no gene match. Germline V lookup: CDR1 LNHDA, CDR2 SQIVND (reference sequence).

DNA of the CDR3: TGTGCCAGCAGCTTGGGAGGACTAGCGGTATACGAGCAGTACTTC. As protein: CASSLGGLAVYEQYF. The chain joins TRBV5-4 to TRBJ2-7, with TRBD2 identical over 10 bases. The CDR3 is 15 residues long. V lost 0 bases, J lost 4 bases, and 4 bases stayed unmatched. Germline CDR1 and CDR2: SGHNT and YYREEE (reference sequence).

The V and J genes are TRBV29-1 and TRBJ1-2, with D possibly being TRBD1 (5 bases). This CDR3 is built from 14 residues. Germline V gives CDR1 SQVTM, CDR2 ANQGSEA. Trimming removed 2 bases from V and 8 bases from J, with 18 bases in between. In DNA form, the CDR3 reads TGCAGCGTTGAAAGAGTTGGGGGGGGTGACGGCTACACCTTC. It translates to CSVERVGGGDGYTF.

This clone has more than one count but fewer than ten. This chain connects TRBV25-1 to TRBJ1-5; D is possibly TRBD1 (6 bases). The CDR3 consists of 15 residues. Trimming removed 8 bases at V and 7 bases at J, with 21 bases between. Germline loops: CDR1 MGHDK, CDR2 SYGVNS. The CDR3 sequence: CASGGARQPTQPQHF. CDR3 sequence (DNA): TGTGCCAGCGGGGGGGCCCGACAGCCTACCCAGCCCCAGCATTTT.

This rearrangement joins TRBV6-1 to TRBJ1-5, with D unclear. V was cut by 7 bases and J by 3 bases, with 16 bases left in between. Germline V CDR1 and CDR2: MNHNS, SASEGT. The CDR3 has 15 amino acids. The CDR3 spells CASNPIGDYNQPQHF. The CDR3 nucleotides are TGTGCCAGCAACCCGATCGGCGACTACAATCAGCCCCAGCATTTT.

The chain has TRBV10-3 and TRBJ2-1; D unresolved. The V and J ends lost 3 bases and 5 bases respectively, with 14 bases between them. This CDR3 contains 15 residues. The V gene's germline CDR1 is ENHRY and CDR2 SYGVKD. The CDR3 sequence: CAISDQTSGNNEQFF. The CDR3 DNA follows: TGTGCCATCAGTGACCAGACATCCGGCAACAATGAGCAGTTCTTC.

The genes are TRBV6-6 and TRBJ1-1; 7 bases agree with TRBD1. V was pared by 7 bases and J by 8 bases, with 16 bases of the junction left unmatched. The germline CDR1 and CDR2 sequences are MNHNY and SVGAGI (reference sequence). This CDR3 is built from 15 residues. CDR3 residues: CASTPQAGQQGEAFF. Here the CDR3 DNA reads TGTGCCAGCACCCCTCAAGCCGGGCAACAGGGGGAAGCTTTCTTT.

The J gene is TRBJ2-7, the V gene TRBV29-1; 13 nucleotides match TRBD2. V shed 6 bases, J shed 3 bases, and the junction held 2 bases outside the gene matches. CDR1 is SQVTM, CDR2 ANQGSEA, per germline. CDR3 length: 13 residues. DNA of the CDR3: TGCAGCGTCCGGACTAGCGGGGGCTACGAGCAGTACTTC. Translating gives CSVRTSGGYEQYF.

This chain joins TRBV15 and TRBJ2-7; TRBD1 matches 8 bases. Losses at the gene ends were 5 bases for V and 3 bases for J; bases not matched to a gene: 6. CDR3 length equals 14 residues. In germline, CDR1 is LNHNV, CDR2 YYDKDF (reference sequence). In DNA, the CDR3 is TGTGCCACCAGCGCCCGGACAGGGCTCTACGAGCAGTACTTC. It yields the protein CATSARTGLYEQYF.

This clone was picked up a small number of times. The J gene is TRBJ1-1, the V gene TRBV30; 7 bases agree with TRBD1. CDR1 GTSNPN and CDR2 SVGIG come from the germline V gene (reference sequence). V gave up 4 bases and J gave up 0 bases; unmatched junction bases: 5. This CDR3 has 14 residues. The CDR3 reads CAWNLGQLNTEAFF. CDR3 DNA sequence: TGTGCCTGGAACCTGGGACAGCTGAACACTGAAGCTTTCTTT.

This clone has more than one count but fewer than ten. The chain combines TRBV28 with TRBJ1-5; no definite D call. V was pared by 5 bases and J by 3 bases, with 14 bases between. Germline V gene sequence: CDR1 MDHEN, CDR2 SYDVKM. The CDR3 consists of 15 residues. The CDR3 DNA reads as TGTGCCAGCAGTCCCCGGGAGGGCGACAATCAGCCCCAGCATTTT. Protein: CASSPREGDNQPQHF.

The chain employs TRBV19 and TRBJ2-7; TRBD2 agrees at 8 bases. Germline loops: CDR1 LNHDA, CDR2 SQIVND (reference sequence). V shed 3 bases, J shed 3 bases, and the junction held 7 bases outside the gene matches. This CDR3 has 15 residues. CDR3 DNA sequence: TGTGCCAGTAGTATTACTAGCGGTGGGAGCTACGAGCAGTACTTC. Encoded protein: CASSITSGGSYEQYF.

The chain carries TRBV4-3 and TRBJ1-3; D unresolved. The CDR3 contains 16 residues. Germline CDR1 and CDR2: LGHNA and YSLEER. V gave up 1 base and J gave up 0 bases, with 10 bases separating them. CDR3 residues: CASSQVYPSSGNTIYF. CDR3 nucleotides: TGCGCCAGCAGCCAAGTCTACCCGAGCTCTGGAAACACCATATATTTT.

The chain recombines TRBV27 with TRBJ1-1, with D hard to call. Looked up from germline, CDR1 is MNHEY and CDR2 is SMNVEV (reference sequence). This CDR3 contains 13 residues. Trimming shortened V by 2 bases and J by 1 base, and 5 bases separated the two germline ends. The CDR3 sequence: CASSLLRNTEAFF. CDR3 coding DNA: TGTGCCAGCAGTTTACTGAGGAACACTGAAGCTTTCTTT.

The chain combines TRBV5-5 with TRBJ1-1, with a weak D call TRBD1 (6 bases). V was trimmed by 0 bases and J by 1 base, leaving 13 bases between them. Per the germline V gene, CDR1 is SGHKS and CDR2 is YYEKEE (reference sequence). The CDR3 totals 16 residues. CDR3 in DNA: TGTGCCAGCAGCTTGGGGGGGCCCCAGGCGAACACTGAAGCTTTCTTT. Translating it yields CASSLGGPQANTEAFF.

This chain joins TRBV4-3 and TRBJ2-5; tentatively, D is TRBD2 (5 bases). This CDR3 has 15 residues. The V and J ends lost 4 bases and 1 base respectively, with 13 bases between them. Germline V gene lookup returns CDR1 LGHNA and CDR2 YSLEER. The CDR3 region has the DNA TGCGCCAGCAGCCGAGGACTTTTGGGCCAAGAGACCCAGTACTTC. This gives the protein CASSRGLLGQETQYF.

The chain couples TRBV9 to TRBJ1-1; a weak D match, TRBD1 (5 bases). The CDR3 length is 17 residues. CDR1 and CDR2 (germline): SGDLS, YYNGEE. Deletions cut 0 bases from V and 1 base from J, with 16 bases between. The CDR3 loop is CASSVVGSGAGNTEAFF. DNA for the CDR3: TGTGCCAGCAGCGTAGTGGGGTCTGGGGCCGGGAACACTGAAGCTTTCTTT.

The chain recombines TRBV18 with TRBJ2-7, with 14 nucleotides matching TRBD2. The CDR3 is 16 amino acids. J lost 7 bases, V lost 3 bases, and 8 bases had no gene match. In germline, CDR1 is KGHSH, CDR2 LQKENI. The CDR3 loop reads CASSPSGLAGEGEQYF. Here the CDR3 DNA reads TGTGCCAGCTCACCTTCGGGACTAGCGGGAGAGGGTGAGCAGTACTTC.